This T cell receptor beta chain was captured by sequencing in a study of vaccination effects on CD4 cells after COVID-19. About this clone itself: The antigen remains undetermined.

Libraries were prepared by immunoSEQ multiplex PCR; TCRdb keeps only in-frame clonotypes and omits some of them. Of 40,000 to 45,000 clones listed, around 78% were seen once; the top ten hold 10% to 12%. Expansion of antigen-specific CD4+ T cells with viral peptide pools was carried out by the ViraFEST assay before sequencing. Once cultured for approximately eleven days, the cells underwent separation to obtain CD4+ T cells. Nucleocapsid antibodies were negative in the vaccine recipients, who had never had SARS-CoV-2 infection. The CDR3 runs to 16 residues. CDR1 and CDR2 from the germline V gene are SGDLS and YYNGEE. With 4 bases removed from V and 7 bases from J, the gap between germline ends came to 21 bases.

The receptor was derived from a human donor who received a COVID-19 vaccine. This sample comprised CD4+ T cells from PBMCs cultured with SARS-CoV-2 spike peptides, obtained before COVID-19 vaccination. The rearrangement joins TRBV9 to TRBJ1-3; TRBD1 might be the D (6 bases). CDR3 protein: CASSPRGGTNGNTIYF. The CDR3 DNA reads TGTGCCAGCAGCCCCCGGGGAGGGACAAACGGCAACACCATATATTTT.